Listed below are T cell receptor beta chains from one sample, sequenced in a study of long-term antiretroviral therapy in people with HIV. Clones were read by immunoSEQ multiplex PCR, and TCRdb kept only the in-frame ones, dropping some. The sample consists of around 38,000 clones, approximately 94% of them appearing once. Sequences were derived from unsorted PBMCs, sampled just over 9 years after starting antiretroviral therapy. The receptors were gathered from a man aged 25 to 45 with HIV. Each CDR3 is given with its conserved first and last residue. Fields, in order: V gene, J gene, D gene, clone size, CDR3 protein, CDR3 DNA. A D gene is named only where the DNA matches it firmly. Only part of the rows carry a size: once, few, many, or a class if the clone is expanded.

>TRBV10-1|TRBJ2-3|.|once
CASSPGSSSTDTQYF
TGCGCCAGCAGTCCGGGGTCCTCTAGCACAGATACGCAGTATTTT
>TRBV10-3|TRBJ1-3|.|.
CAISRGASSVPSSGNTIYF
TGTGCCATCAGTCGGGGGGCATCGTCAGTCCCGAGCTCTGGAAACACCATATATTTT
>TRBV7-9|TRBJ2-7|.|.
CASVGTYEQYF
TGTGCCAGCGTAGGGACCTACGAGCAGTACTTC
>TRBV19|TRBJ1-5|TRBD1|.
CASQDRVNQPQHF
TGTGCCAGTCAGGACAGGGTAAATCAGCCCCAGCATTTT
>TRBV2|TRBJ1-4|.|.
CASSEDRTEKLFF
TGTGCCAGCAGTGAAGACAGGACGGAAAAACTGTTTTTT
>TRBV6-1|TRBJ1-1|.|.
CASSYSESGF
TGTGCCAGCAGTTACTCCGAGTCAGGCTTT
>TRBV6-5|TRBJ1-1|TRBD1|.
CASRGDRGQPEAFF
TGTGCCAGCAGGGGGGACAGGGGTCAGCCTGAAGCTTTCTTT
>TRBV5-6|TRBJ2-5|TRBD2|.
CASSLARGYQETQYF
TGTGCCAGCAGCTTGGCGCGGGGGTACCAAGAGACCCAGTACTTC
>TRBV5-1|TRBJ2-5|TRBD2|.
CASSVPGLETETQYF
TGCGCCAGCAGCGTCCCGGGACTAGAGACAGAGACCCAGTACTTC
>TRBV7-9|TRBJ1-2|TRBD1|.
CASSPPGGAYGYTF
TGTGCCAGCAGCCCACCAGGGGGGGCTTATGGCTACACCTTC
>TRBV7-9|TRBJ1-2|.|few
CASSLRTGYYTF
TGTGCCAGCAGCTTAAGAACCGGATACTACACCTTC
>TRBV29-1|TRBJ1-5|TRBD1|.
CSVKGIPGQDFSNQPQHF
TGCAGCGTTAAAGGGATTCCGGGACAGGACTTTAGCAATCAGCCCCAGCATTTT
>TRBV6-1|TRBJ1-2|TRBD1|.
CASSEGTGGSYGYTF
TGTGCCAGCAGTGAAGGGACAGGGGGAAGCTATGGCTACACCTTC
>TRBV30|TRBJ2-7|.|.
CAWSSGRYEQYF
TGTGCCTGGAGTTCAGGGCGATACGAGCAGTACTTC
>TRBV9|TRBJ1-2|.|once
CASSETGIVDYGYTF
TGTGCCAGCAGCGAAACAGGGATTGTTGACTATGGCTACACCTTC
>TRBV28|TRBJ1-6|.|.
CASSIFSGTTPLHF
TGTGCCAGCAGTATATTCTCCGGGACGACACCCCTCCACTTT
>TRBV11-2|TRBJ2-5|.|once
CASSPDSPDTWYQETQYF
TGTGCCAGCAGCCCAGACTCCCCTGACACTTGGTACCAAGAGACCCAGTACTTC
>TRBV28|TRBJ1-5|.|.
CASCSWKGGFSGPQPQHF
TGTGCCAGCTGCTCTTGGAAGGGAGGGTTTTCGGGCCCTCAGCCCCAGCATTTT